This is a list of T cell receptor beta chains from one sample in a study of blood T cell repertoires in COVID-19. Only in-frame clones appear in the TCRdb table, and some are missing; sequencing was by immunoSEQ multiplex PCR. The sample shows 46,000 or so clones, around 85% of them seen only once. Sequencing used peripheral blood. All receptors come from a woman older than 75 with COVID-19, enrolled during active disease. Each CDR3 is given with its conserved first and last residue. The D gene is left open where the match is weak. Not every row has a clone size; where given, it reads once, few, many or a size class.

CASSLDGQGNEQFF,TGCGCCAGCAGCCTGGACGGACAGGGGAATGAGCAGTTCTTC,-,TRBV5-1,TRBD1,TRBJ2-1
CASSYSDRGPYGYTF,TGTGCCAGCAGTTACTCGGACAGGGGCCCCTATGGCTACACCTTC,-,TRBV6-6,TRBD1,TRBJ1-2
CASSQEGSRGGTDTQYF,TGTGCCAGCAGCCAAGAAGGTTCGCGGGGGGGCACAGATACGCAGTATTTT,-,TRBV4-2,TRBD2,TRBJ2-3
CASSPQPEESYGYTF,TGTGCCAGCAGTCCCCAACCCGAGGAAAGCTATGGCTACACCTTC,few,TRBV6-2/TRBV6-3,-,TRBJ1-2
CASSTQSGRETQYF,TGCGCCAGCAGCACCCAGAGCGGGAGGGAGACCCAGTACTTC,-,TRBV5-1,TRBD2,TRBJ2-5
CASTLKTGVNGYTF,TGTGCCAGCACCCTAAAAACAGGGGTAAATGGCTACACCTTC,-,TRBV28,TRBD1,TRBJ1-2
CASSIRQELISEAFF,TGTGCCAGCAGCATACGACAGGAACTCATTAGTGAAGCTTTCTTT,-,TRBV21-1,-,TRBJ1-1
CASSIVRGWYNSPLHF,TGTGCCAGTAGTATAGTCCGGGGTTGGTATAATTCACCCCTCCACTTT,-,TRBV19,-,TRBJ1-6
CASSLGTRGSPLHF,TGTGCCAGCAGCTTAGGAACCAGGGGTTCACCCCTCCACTTT,-,TRBV11-2,-,TRBJ1-6
CASSDDPGLSSYEQYF,TGTGCCAGCAGCGATGATCCAGGGTTGAGCTCCTACGAGCAGTACTTC,-,TRBV9,-,TRBJ2-7
CASSLGTGGSGANVLTF,TGTGCCAGCAGCTTAGGGACAGGGGGCTCTGGGGCCAACGTCCTGACTTTC,-,TRBV7-9,TRBD1,TRBJ2-6
CASSLPDSYEQYF,TGTGCCAGCAGCTTGCCGGACAGCTACGAGCAGTACTTC,-,TRBV5-6,-,TRBJ2-7
CASGRQDSYEQYF,TGTGCCAGCGGGCGACAGGACTCCTACGAGCAGTACTTC,-,TRBV7-9,-,TRBJ2-7
CASSQGLAASSYNEQFF,TGCGCCAGCAGCCAAGGACTAGCGGCCAGCTCCTACAATGAGCAGTTCTTC,-,TRBV4-3,TRBD2,TRBJ2-1
CASSSPSGSSYEQYF,TGTGCCAGCAGTTCTCCAAGCGGGAGCTCCTACGAGCAGTACTTC,-,TRBV6-5,TRBD2,TRBJ2-7
CASTPLSDTQYF,TGTGCCAGCACCCCACTTTCAGATACGCAGTATTTT,-,TRBV6-4,-,TRBJ2-3
CAMDRVAGNTIYF,TGTGCCATGGACAGGGTGGCTGGAAACACCATATATTTT,-,TRBV10-3,TRBD1,TRBJ1-3
CASSLGTANNYEQYF,TGTGCCAGCAGTTTAGGCACCGCAAACAACTACGAGCAGTACTTC,-,TRBV27,-,TRBJ2-7
CASSQRALLADTQYF,TGTGCCAGCAGCCAACGTGCCCTACTAGCGGATACGCAGTATTTT,-,TRBV14,TRBD2,TRBJ2-3
CASSVGQGAGQPQHF,TGTGCCAGCAGCGTAGGGCAGGGGGCAGGTCAGCCCCAGCATTTT,-,TRBV9,TRBD1,TRBJ1-5
CASSNPQGSNEKLFF,TGCGCCAGCAGCAATCCACAGGGGTCTAATGAAAAACTGTTTTTT,-,TRBV5-1,TRBD1,TRBJ1-4
CASSLRTSGRGETQYF,TGTGCCAGCAGCCTCCGGACTAGCGGGAGAGGAGAGACCCAGTACTTC,-,TRBV5-4,TRBD2,TRBJ2-5
CASSLSGSSYEQYF,TGTGCCAGCAGCCTTAGCGGGAGCTCCTACGAGCAGTACTTC,-,TRBV11-3,TRBD2,TRBJ2-7
CASSSGLAGASEQFF,TGCGCCAGCAGCTCCGGACTAGCGGGAGCGAGTGAGCAGTTCTTC,-,TRBV5-1,TRBD2,TRBJ2-1
CSVGGSDSKYF,TGCAGCGTTGGAGGCAGCGACAGCAAGTATTTT,-,TRBV29-1,-,TRBJ2-3
CASSVGRGREELFF,TGTGCCAGCAGCGTAGGAAGGGGGCGGGAGGAGCTGTTTTTT,-,TRBV9,-,TRBJ2-2
CSVRSGNQPQHF,TGCAGCGTCAGATCCGGGAATCAGCCCCAGCATTTT,-,TRBV29-1,-,TRBJ1-5
CASSIVGTGRNSNQPQHF,TGTGCCAGTAGTATAGTGGGGACAGGGAGGAATAGCAATCAGCCCCAGCATTTT,-,TRBV19,TRBD1,TRBJ1-5
CASSLAAGAGNTIYF,TGCGCCAGCAGCTTGGCCGCGGGGGCTGGAAACACCATATATTTT,-,TRBV5-1,-,TRBJ1-3
CASRLPGEGGYTF,TGTGCCAGCAGGCTCCCAGGGGAGGGTGGCTACACCTTC,-,TRBV28,-,TRBJ1-2
CASVGVTNEKLFF,TGTGCCAGCGTAGGGGTAACTAATGAAAAACTGTTTTTT,-,TRBV12-3/TRBV12-4,-,TRBJ1-4
CASSVGGGAHSYEQYF,TGTGCCAGCAGCGTAGGCGGAGGGGCCCACTCCTACGAGCAGTACTTC,-,TRBV9,-,TRBJ2-7
CASSLGTAGNTIYF,TGCGCCAGCAGCTTGGGAACAGCAGGAAACACCATATATTTT,-,TRBV5-1,-,TRBJ1-3
CASSSGGAPMNTEAFF,TGTGCCAGTAGTTCGGGGGGGGCACCGATGAACACTGAAGCTTTCTTT,once,TRBV19,-,TRBJ1-1
CASSPGSWRENYGYTF,TGTGCCAGCTCACCAGGGTCTTGGAGGGAGAACTATGGCTACACCTTC,-,TRBV18,-,TRBJ1-2
CALGTPGGSYEQYF,TGTGCCCTAGGGACCCCAGGGGGCTCCTACGAGCAGTACTTC,-,TRBV2,TRBD1,TRBJ2-7
CAISGDRDTGELFF,TGTGCCATCAGTGGGGACAGGGACACCGGGGAGCTGTTTTTT,-,TRBV10-3,TRBD1,TRBJ2-2
CASSRGHSGANVLTF,TGTGCCAGCAGTCGTGGGCACTCTGGGGCCAACGTCCTGACTTTC,-,TRBV28,-,TRBJ2-6
CASSKQTGKSALNEKLFF,TGTGCCAGTAGTAAGCAAACAGGGAAATCTGCTCTTAATGAAAAACTGTTTTTT,-,TRBV19,-,TRBJ1-4
CASRREGVNTGELFF,TGTGCCAGTAGAAGGGAAGGGGTGAACACCGGGGAGCTGTTTTTT,-,TRBV19,-,TRBJ2-2
CASSPGPGNQPQHF,TGCGCCAGCAGCCCCGGGCCAGGGAATCAGCCCCAGCATTTT,once,TRBV5-1,-,TRBJ1-5
CASSVQGNTEAFF,TGTGCCAGCAGCGTACAGGGAAACACTGAAGCTTTCTTT,-,TRBV9,-,TRBJ1-1
CASSRQGAIETQYF,TGTGCCAGCAGCCGACAGGGGGCGATTGAGACCCAGTACTTC,-,TRBV3-1/TRBV3-2,TRBD1,TRBJ2-5
CASSSYAGAGANVLTF,TGTGCCAGCAGCTCTTACGCAGGGGCCGGGGCCAACGTCCTGACTTTC,-,TRBV7-3,-,TRBJ2-6
CASSQWNRGGNYEQYF,TGTGCCAGCAGCCAATGGAACAGGGGCGGGAACTACGAGCAGTACTTC,few,TRBV3-1/TRBV3-2,-,TRBJ2-7
CASSLEWGGRGEQYF,TGTGCCAGCAGCTTAGAGTGGGGGGGACGGGGTGAGCAGTACTTC,-,TRBV7-8,TRBD2,TRBJ2-7
CASSQDTGQGYGYTF,TGCGCCAGCAGCCAAGATACGGGACAGGGCTACGGCTACACCTTC,-,TRBV4-3,TRBD1,TRBJ1-2
CASRPSGSSYNEQFF,TGTGCCAGCAGACCTAGCGGTAGCTCCTACAATGAGCAGTTCTTC,once,TRBV7-2,TRBD2,TRBJ2-1